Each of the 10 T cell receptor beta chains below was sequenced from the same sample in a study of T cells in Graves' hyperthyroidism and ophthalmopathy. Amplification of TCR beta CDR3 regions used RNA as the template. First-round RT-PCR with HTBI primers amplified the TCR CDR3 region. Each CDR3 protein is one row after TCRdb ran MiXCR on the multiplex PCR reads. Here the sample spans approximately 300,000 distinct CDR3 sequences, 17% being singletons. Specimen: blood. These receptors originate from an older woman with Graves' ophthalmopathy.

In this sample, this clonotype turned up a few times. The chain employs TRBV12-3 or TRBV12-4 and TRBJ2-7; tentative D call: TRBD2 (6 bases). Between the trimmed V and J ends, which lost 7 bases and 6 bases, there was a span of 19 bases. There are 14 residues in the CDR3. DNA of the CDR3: TGTGCCAGCACCCCCAGGGCGGCGCGGGGCGAGCAGTACTTC. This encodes CASTPRAARGEQYF.

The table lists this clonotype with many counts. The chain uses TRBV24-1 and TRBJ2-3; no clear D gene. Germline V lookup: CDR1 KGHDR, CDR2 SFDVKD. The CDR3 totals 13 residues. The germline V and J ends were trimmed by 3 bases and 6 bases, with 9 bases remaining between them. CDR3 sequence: CATSDLGCDTQYF. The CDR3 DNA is TGTGCCACCAGTGATCTCGGCTGCGATACGCAGTATTTT.

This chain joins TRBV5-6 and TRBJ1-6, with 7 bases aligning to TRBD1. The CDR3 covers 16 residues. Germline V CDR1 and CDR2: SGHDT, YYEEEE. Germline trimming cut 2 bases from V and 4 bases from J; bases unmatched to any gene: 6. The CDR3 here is CASSLTPGQYNSPLHF. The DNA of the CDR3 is TGTGCCAGCAGCTTAACACCGGGACAGTATAATTCACCCCTCCACTTT. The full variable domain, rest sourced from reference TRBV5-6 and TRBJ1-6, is DAGVTQSPTHLIKTRGQQVTLRCSPKSGHDTVSWYQQALGQGPQFIFQYYEEEERQRGNFPDRFSGHQFPNYSSELNVNALLLGDSALYLCASSLTPGQYNSPLHFGNGTRLTVT.

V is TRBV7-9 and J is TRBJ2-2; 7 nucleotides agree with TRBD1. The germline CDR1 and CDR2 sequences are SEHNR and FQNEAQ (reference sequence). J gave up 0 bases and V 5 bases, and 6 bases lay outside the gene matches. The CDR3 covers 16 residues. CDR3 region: CASSPWDSSNTGELFF. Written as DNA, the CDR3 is TGTGCCAGCAGCCCGTGGGACAGTTCGAACACCGGGGAGCTGTTTTTT.

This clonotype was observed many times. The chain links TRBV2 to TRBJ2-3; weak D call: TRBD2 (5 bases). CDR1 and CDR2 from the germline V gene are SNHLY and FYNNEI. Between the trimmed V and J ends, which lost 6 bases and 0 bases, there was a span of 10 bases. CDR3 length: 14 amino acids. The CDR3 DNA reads TGTGCCAGCAGCGAGGGAGTTAGCACAGATACGCAGTATTTT. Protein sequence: CASSEGVSTDTQYF. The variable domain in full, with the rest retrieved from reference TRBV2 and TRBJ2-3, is EPEVTQTPSHQVTQMGQEVILRCVPISNHLYFYWYRQILGQKVEFLVSFYNNEISEKSEIFDDQFSVERPDGSNFTLKIRSTKLEDSAMYFCASSEGVSTDTQYFGPGTRLTVL.

The CDR3 region has the DNA TGTGCCAGCAGCCTCGACAGGGGGTCCTCAGATACGCAGTATTTT. Translating it yields CASSLDRGSSDTQYF. This chain links TRBV7-9 with TRBJ2-3; 9 bases are a match to TRBD1. The CDR3 covers 15 residues. Germline lookup yields CDR1 SEHNR and CDR2 FQNEAQ (reference sequence). Unmatched junction bases numbered 7, after V lost 5 bases and J lost 4 bases.

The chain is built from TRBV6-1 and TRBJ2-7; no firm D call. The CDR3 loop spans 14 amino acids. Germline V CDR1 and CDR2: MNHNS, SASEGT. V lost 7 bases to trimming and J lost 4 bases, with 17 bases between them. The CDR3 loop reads CASTRTVFPYEQYF. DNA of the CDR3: TGTGCCAGCACGAGGACGGTTTTCCCTTACGAGCAGTACTTC.

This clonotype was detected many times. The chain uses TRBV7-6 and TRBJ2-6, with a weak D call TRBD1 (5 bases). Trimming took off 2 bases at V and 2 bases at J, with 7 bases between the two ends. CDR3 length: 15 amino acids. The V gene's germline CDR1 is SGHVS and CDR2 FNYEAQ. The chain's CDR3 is CASSLQGAGANVLTF. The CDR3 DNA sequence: TGTGCCAGCAGCTTACAGGGTGCTGGGGCCAACGTCCTGACTTTC.

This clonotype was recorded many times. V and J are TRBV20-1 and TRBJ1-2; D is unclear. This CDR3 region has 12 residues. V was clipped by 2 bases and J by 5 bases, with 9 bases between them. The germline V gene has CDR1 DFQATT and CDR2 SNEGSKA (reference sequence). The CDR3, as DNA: TGCAGTGCTAGACTTGCGGGATATGGCTACACCTTC. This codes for CSARLAGYGYTF.

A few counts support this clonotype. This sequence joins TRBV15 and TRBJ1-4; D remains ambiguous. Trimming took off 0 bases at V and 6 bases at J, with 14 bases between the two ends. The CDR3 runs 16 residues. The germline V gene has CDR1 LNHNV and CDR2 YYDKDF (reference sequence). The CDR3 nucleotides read TGTGCCACCAGCAGAGATCGAGTAGCCGATTATGAAAAACTGTTTTTT. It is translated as CATSRDRVADYEKLFF.